The rows below give T cell receptor beta chains drawn from one sample of a study of T cell repertoires in cytomegalovirus infection. TCRdb passed the reads through MiXCR, listing each CDR3 protein once. Altogether 400,000 or so distinct CDR3 sequences are present, roughly 20% being singletons, with the ten largest covering less than 9.5%. Sequenced material: PBMCs. These receptors were taken from a human donor in good health (CMV status not recorded). Some clones in this sample may be carry-over from other donors' samples. Both conserved end residues are part of each CDR3. The order of the fields is V gene, J gene, CDR3 protein.

V gene: TRBV6-6; J gene: TRBJ1-1; CDR3 protein: CASSYSEGSGTEAFF
V gene: TRBV4-2; J gene: TRBJ2-3; CDR3 protein: CASRRGGRQTYTDTQYF
V gene: TRBV6-2/TRBV6-3; J gene: TRBJ2-7; CDR3 protein: CASTPIPGIGDEQYF
V gene: TRBV7-9; J gene: TRBJ2-7; CDR3 protein: CASSPLKQQYF
V gene: TRBV20-1; J gene: TRBJ1-5; CDR3 protein: CSASPGTGLNQPQHF
V gene: TRBV7-6; J gene: TRBJ1-1; CDR3 protein: CASSLGFSTEAFF
V gene: TRBV7-2; J gene: TRBJ2-5; CDR3 protein: CASSWGRTQYF
V gene: TRBV7-2; J gene: TRBJ2-7; CDR3 protein: CASSLRASTYEQYF
V gene: TRBV10-3; J gene: TRBJ1-1; CDR3 protein: CAISGQGETEAFF
V gene: TRBV20-1; J gene: TRBJ2-3; CDR3 protein: CSARESATDTQYF
V gene: TRBV15; J gene: TRBJ2-1; CDR3 protein: CATSGDATTYNEQFF
V gene: TRBV18; J gene: TRBJ1-2; CDR3 protein: CASSPRDTVEGYTF
V gene: TRBV18; J gene: TRBJ2-1; CDR3 protein: CASSRATSKDEQFF
V gene: TRBV28; J gene: TRBJ1-6; CDR3 protein: CASHAAIGSGSPLHF
V gene: TRBV20-1; J gene: TRBJ1-5; CDR3 protein: CSASYSNQPQHF
V gene: TRBV19; J gene: TRBJ2-1; CDR3 protein: CASSIDLTSGEQFF
V gene: TRBV7-6; J gene: TRBJ2-1; CDR3 protein: CASSLNTVGNQFF
V gene: TRBV20-1; J gene: TRBJ2-1; CDR3 protein: CSAGGSPNEQFF
V gene: TRBV12-3/TRBV12-4; J gene: TRBJ2-1; CDR3 protein: CASVSGDSSGGTYNEQFF
V gene: TRBV2; J gene: TRBJ2-3; CDR3 protein: CASSEGKRTDTQYF
V gene: TRBV7-9; J gene: TRBJ2-3; CDR3 protein: CASSSWGRYTDTQYF
V gene: TRBV7-8; J gene: TRBJ2-7; CDR3 protein: CASSLTGTGYYEQYF
V gene: TRBV5-8; J gene: TRBJ1-5; CDR3 protein: CASSSIEQSRPQHF
V gene: TRBV14; J gene: TRBJ1-1; CDR3 protein: CASSKWDVGNTEAFF
V gene: TRBV15; J gene: TRBJ2-1; CDR3 protein: CATSEEGQGSYNEQFF
V gene: TRBV11-2; J gene: TRBJ1-4; CDR3 protein: CASSLLGSRDEKLFF
V gene: TRBV29-1; J gene: TRBJ2-5; CDR3 protein: CSVESAIQETQYF
V gene: TRBV7-6; J gene: TRBJ1-6; CDR3 protein: CASSPDRVSPLHF
V gene: TRBV12-3/TRBV12-4; J gene: TRBJ1-4; CDR3 protein: CASSFRGSLGPQGGLEKLFF
V gene: TRBV15; J gene: TRBJ1-3; CDR3 protein: CATRNRMGGGNTIYF
V gene: TRBV4-3; J gene: TRBJ2-1; CDR3 protein: CASSQGWVNSLRGDNEQFF
V gene: TRBV7-2; J gene: TRBJ2-5; CDR3 protein: CASSSVRGQETQYF
V gene: TRBV7-2; J gene: TRBJ1-4; CDR3 protein: CASTGPATNEKLFF
V gene: TRBV6-2/TRBV6-3; J gene: TRBJ2-3; CDR3 protein: CASTPDGFVDTQYF
V gene: TRBV20-1; J gene: TRBJ1-1; CDR3 protein: CSVGTALNTEAFF
V gene: TRBV28; J gene: TRBJ1-5; CDR3 protein: CASIPRGFHQPQHF
V gene: TRBV2; J gene: TRBJ1-5; CDR3 protein: CASRGDNNQPQHF